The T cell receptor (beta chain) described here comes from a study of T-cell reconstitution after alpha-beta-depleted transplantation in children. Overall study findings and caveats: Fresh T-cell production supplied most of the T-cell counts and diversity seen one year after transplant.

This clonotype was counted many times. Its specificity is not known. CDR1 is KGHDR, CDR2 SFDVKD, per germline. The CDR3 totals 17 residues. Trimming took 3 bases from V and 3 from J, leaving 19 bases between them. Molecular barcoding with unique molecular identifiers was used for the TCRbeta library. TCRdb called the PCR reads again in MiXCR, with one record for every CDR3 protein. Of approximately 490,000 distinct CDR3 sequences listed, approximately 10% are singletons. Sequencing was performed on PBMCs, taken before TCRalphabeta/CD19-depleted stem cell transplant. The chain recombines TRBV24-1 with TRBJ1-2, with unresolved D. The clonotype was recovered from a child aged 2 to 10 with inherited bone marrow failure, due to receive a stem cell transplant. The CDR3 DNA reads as TGTGCCACCAGTGATCCGCGGGCCAGCCATCCGGACTATGGCTACACCTTC. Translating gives CATSDPRASHPDYGYTF.